This T cell receptor (beta chain) is drawn from a study of blood T cell repertoires in COVID-19. In germline, CDR1 is KGHSH, CDR2 LQKENI. This CDR3 contains 13 residues. V was clipped by 2 bases and J by 7 bases; unmatched bases: 2. Assay: immunoSEQ multiplex PCR; the TCRdb copy retains only in-frame clones and omits some. This table holds some 180,000 clones, about 85% found once. The V call is TRBV18, the J call TRBJ1-5; TRBD1 aligns across 7 bases. This sequence originates from a man between 60 and 75 years old with active or convalescent COVID-19. Sequenced sample: peripheral blood. CDR3: CASSPGTDQPQHF. The CDR3 coding sequence is TGTGCCAGCTCACCAGGGACAGACCAGCCCCAGCATTTT. The variable domain in full, completed from reference TRBV18 and TRBJ1-5, reads NAGVMQNPRHLVRRRGQEARLRCSPMKGHSHVYWYRQLPEEGLKFMVYLQKENIIDESGMPKERFSAEFPKEGPSILRIQQVVRGDSAAYFCASSPGTDQPQHFGDGTRLSIL.